This is a list of T cell receptor beta chains from one sample in a study of cytomegalovirus exposure and HLA in healthy donors. Assay used: immunoSEQ multiplex PCR; TCRdb lists only in-frame clones, some missing. The profile shows 90,000 to 120,000 clones, about 75% of them singletons. The sample consisted of PBMCs. These receptors all come from a male donor in good health and CMV-seropositive. Each CDR3 is given with its conserved first and last residue. The D gene is left open where the match is weak. Rows may omit the clone size; those that give it use once, few, many or a size class.

TRBJ1-6	.	TRBV19	.	TGTGCCAGTAGTAAAAACCGGGACACAACCCATTCACCCCTCCACTTT	CASSKNRDTTHSPLHF
TRBJ2-7	many	TRBV4-1	TRBD1	TGCGCCAGCAGCCACCCCGGGACAGGGGACTACGAGCAGTACTTC	CASSHPGTGDYEQYF
TRBJ2-5	.	TRBV19	TRBD2	TGTGCCAGTAGTATCTTTGAGCGGGGGGGCCGTGAGACCCAGTACTTC	CASSIFERGGRETQYF
TRBJ2-1	.	TRBV30	.	TGTGCCTGGACGGAGAGGTACAATGAGCAGTTCTTC	CAWTERYNEQFF
TRBJ1-1	.	TRBV7-9	.	TGTGCCAGCAGCCCCGAGGTGTATTTCAACACTGAAGCTTTCTTT	CASSPEVYFNTEAFF
TRBJ2-7	few	TRBV27	.	TGTGCCAGCAGTTTAACTATCCACTACGAGCAGTACTTC	CASSLTIHYEQYF
TRBJ2-1	.	TRBV10-3	TRBD2	TGTGCCATCAGCCCGACTAGCGGGGGGCCGGGGTACAATGAGCAGTTCTTC	CAISPTSGGPGYNEQFF
TRBJ1-1	once	TRBV7-9	TRBD1	TGTGCCAGCAGCTTAGGACAGGGGGCCACTGAAGCTTTCTTT	CASSLGQGATEAFF
TRBJ1-1	.	TRBV4-1	TRBD1	TGCGCCAGCAGCCAAGGCCGAGGGACAGGGGACACTGAAGCTTTCTTT	CASSQGRGTGDTEAFF
TRBJ2-3	.	TRBV5-1	TRBD2	TGCGCCAGCAGCCCCGGACTAGCGGGGGGGCGGGGCACAGATACGCAGTATTTT	CASSPGLAGGRGTDTQYF
TRBJ2-2	.	TRBV10-3	.	TGTGCCATCAGTGGGGGGCAGGCCGGGGAGCTGTTTTTT	CAISGGQAGELFF
TRBJ2-7	.	TRBV28	TRBD2	TGTGCCACCGGGGGGTCGGGCGGATACGAGCAGTACTTC	CATGGSGGYEQYF
TRBJ1-3	once	TRBV18	TRBD1	TGTGCCAGCTCAAGGGGGCTCGGAAACACCATATATTTT	CASSRGLGNTIYF
TRBJ2-3	few	TRBV5-1	TRBD2	TGCGCCAGCAGAGCGGGACTAGCGGGGGGAAGTGCAGATACGCAGTATTTT	CASRAGLAGGSADTQYF
TRBJ2-3	.	TRBV7-3	TRBD2	TGTGCCAGCAGCCCCGGCGGGGGGTGGGGGGGCATCCAAGATACGCAGTATTTT	CASSPGGGWGGIQDTQYF
TRBJ1-3	.	TRBV5-5	.	TGTGCCAGCAGCTTGCTCGTCGGGGGAAAGGGAAACACCATATATTTT	CASSLLVGGKGNTIYF
TRBJ2-5	.	TRBV5-1	.	TGCGCCAGCAGCTTGGGCCCTCCGACAGGAACCGAAGAGACCCAGTACTTC	CASSLGPPTGTEETQYF
TRBJ1-1	.	TRBV10-3	TRBD1	TGTGCCATCAGTGAGTCTGGACAGGGGGCTGAAGCTTTCTTT	CAISESGQGAEAFF
TRBJ1-6	.	TRBV6-6	TRBD1	TGTGCCAGCAGTAACAGGGGGAGCGACCTTAATTCACCCCTCCACTTT	CASSNRGSDLNSPLHF
TRBJ2-2	.	TRBV11-3	TRBD1	TGTGCCAGCAGCCCAGGGGGCGACACCGGGGAGCTGTTTTTT	CASSPGGDTGELFF
TRBJ1-2	few	TRBV29-1	.	TGCAGCGTTGGGGGGGGGTATGGCTACACCTTC	CSVGGGYGYTF
TRBJ1-2	.	TRBV7-8	TRBD1	TGTGCCAGCACCCAATCGGACAGGGTATTGGGTAACTATGGCTACACCTTC	CASTQSDRVLGNYGYTF
TRBJ1-2	.	TRBV2	TRBD1	TGTGCCAGCAGTCGGGGACAGAGGTATGGCTACACCTTC	CASSRGQRYGYTF
TRBJ1-2	.	TRBV18	.	TGTGCCAGCTCCCCTTCTGTGCAGGAGGCCTATGGCTACACCTTC	CASSPSVQEAYGYTF